This TCR beta chain was obtained from a study of beta chain features in type 1 diabetes listed by TCRdb under 2018. About the investigation overall: Mean age, gender distribution, total cell number and subset yield were not different between patients and healthy donors. A total of 100 million to 110 million sorted cells were examined across all samples, and a strong correlation was observed between cell number per subset and RNA yield. The study compared the TCRB repertoires of sorted circulating CD4+ T cell subsets in recently diagnosed type 1 diabetes patients with those in matched healthy donors. Regulatory and stem cell-like memory subsets were isolated from only 8 patients and roughly 8 healthy donors, whereas naive and central memory subsets came from all 28 donors. The paper's findings and limits, for the study overall: Shorter templates might be favored by PCR, yet because patient and control samples were amplified and corrected together, any such skew would affect both groups equally. Fewer insertions and more nucleotide deletions at VDJ recombination sites were observed in patients with type 1 diabetes, implying thymic rearrangement abnormalities. In all four CD4+ subsets, TCRB CDR3 length was moderately but significantly shorter in type 1 diabetes patients. Only small numbers of individuals were included in the HLA sub-analyses, which left unresolved whether HLA type had any influence on TCRB rearrangement. Because cDNA was sequenced instead of genomic DNA, highly expressing activated cells could be over-represented, though the groups showed no difference in activation or CD3 levels. Naive, central memory and regulatory TCRB repertoires appeared more similar among patients than among healthy donors.

Each donor gave one peripheral blood draw, averaging roughly 100 mL, which was collected into heparinised tubes. Naive, central memory, regulatory and stem cell-like memory CD4+ T cells were sorted on a BD FACSAria II using a panel including CD45RO, CCR7, CD25, CD127, CD95 and CD27. Every sorted population had a purity above 95%. PBMCs were separated immediately by Lymphoprep density gradient centrifugation and were stained directly, without being cultured. To minimize batch effects, samples were stained and sorted in pairs, one healthy donor with one patient per experiment. Only a few counts were recorded for this clone. Its recognized antigen is unknown. Base qualities are not at hand, and no much larger clone is one base apart. The entire amount of isolated RNA was reverse transcribed using the High Capacity cDNA Reverse Transcription Kit, so the sequenced TCRB transcripts were expressed ones. Deep immunoSEQ sequencing was applied to naive, central memory and regulatory T cell samples, giving an average of roughly 3.5 million total reads per sample. Sorted cells were lysed in RLT buffer and RNA was extracted with DNase-treated RNeasy Micro or Mini kits, depending on cell number. To prevent cross-contamination, each cell subset was processed individually, whereas patient and healthy donor samples were processed jointly. The immunoSEQ multiplex PCR was used to amplify TCRB sequences from cDNA, yielding 87-bp fragments that span the CDR3 region. Sequencing of the amplicons was done on the Illumina HiSeq platform. The original methods were these. PCR bias was computationally corrected using synthetic template baselines, reads within Hamming distance 2 were collapsed, and singletons that could not be merged were discarded. Reads were aligned against IMGT so that V, D and J genes, CDR3 length and insertions or deletions at six rearrangement sites could be assigned. Within each subset, clonotype counts were normalized to the number of sorted cells before true diversity and Gini coefficients were calculated with the tcR R package. The overlap coefficient, calculated on TCRB nucleotide sequences, was used to measure repertoire sharing. TCRdb's version of the immuneACCESS table is confined to in-frame rearrangements and falls short of the full clone set. An unresolved V gene accounts for under half of the shortfall where checked; the remainder is of unknown origin. That table gives V, J and clone size, and the DNA gave D and trimming. This sample comprises 150,000 to 190,000 clones, about 9.3% of them detected only once. 0.5% of the sample lies in the top ten.

Its CDR3 holds 14 amino acids, cysteine through phenylalanine. The entry retains the CDR3 DNA only, 42 bases that are in frame from base 1. The germline V gene gives CDR1 as SGDLS and CDR2 as YYNGEE. Trimming removed 5 bases from V and 5 bases from J, leaving 13 bases between the germline ends. The clonotype was recovered from a man aged 25-40 years with type 1 diabetes. The V and J segments used are TRBV9 and TRBJ2-2; the D gene lacks a confident call. The sample consisted of central memory CD4+ T cells from blood. The nucleotides are TGTGCCAGCAGAGCGAGTCACGAGACCGGGGAGCTGTTTTTT. This yields the protein CASRASHETGELFF.